This TCR beta chain derives from a study of T cell changes during pregnancy in multiple sclerosis. Profiled with immunoSEQ multiplex PCR; TCRdb holds only in-frame clones, not every one. The sample has 55,000 to 65,000 clones; 90% are singletons. V was shortened by 4 bases and J by 0 bases, with 14 bases between the two germline ends. From germline, CDR1 is SGHKS and CDR2 YYEKEE (reference sequence). This CDR3 is 16 amino acids long. The genes are TRBV5-5 and TRBJ1-3; possible D gene TRBD1, 6 bases. Sequencing was performed on peripheral blood, taken in the first trimester of pregnancy. This clonotype was sampled from a female donor in good health, enrolled as a control in a pregnancy study. CDR3 amino acids: CASSLRTDSSGNTIYF. In DNA form, the CDR3 reads TGTGCCAGCAGCCTTCGGACAGATTCCTCTGGAAACACCATATATTTT.